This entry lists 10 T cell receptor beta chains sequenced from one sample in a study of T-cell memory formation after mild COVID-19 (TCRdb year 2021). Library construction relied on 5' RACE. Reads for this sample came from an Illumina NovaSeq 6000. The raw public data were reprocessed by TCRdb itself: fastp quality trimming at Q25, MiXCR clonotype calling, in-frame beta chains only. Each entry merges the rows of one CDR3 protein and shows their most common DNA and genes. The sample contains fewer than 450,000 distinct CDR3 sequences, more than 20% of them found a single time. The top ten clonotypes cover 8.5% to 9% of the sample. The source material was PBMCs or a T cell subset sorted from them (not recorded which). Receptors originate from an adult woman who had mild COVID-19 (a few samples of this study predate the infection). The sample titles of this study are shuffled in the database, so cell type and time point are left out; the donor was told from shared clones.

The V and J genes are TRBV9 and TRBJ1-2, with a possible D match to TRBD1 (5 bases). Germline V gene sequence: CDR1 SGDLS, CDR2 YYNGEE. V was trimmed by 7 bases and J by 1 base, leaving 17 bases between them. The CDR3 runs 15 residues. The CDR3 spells CASGTGESFNYGYTF. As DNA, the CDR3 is TGTGCCAGCGGGACCGGAGAATCATTTAACTATGGCTACACCTTC.

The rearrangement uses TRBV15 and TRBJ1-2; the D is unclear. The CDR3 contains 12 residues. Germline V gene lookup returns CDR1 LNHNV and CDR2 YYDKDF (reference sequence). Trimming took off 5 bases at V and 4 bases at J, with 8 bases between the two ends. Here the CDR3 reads CATSGASYGYTF. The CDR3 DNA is TGTGCCACCAGCGGCGCGTCCTATGGCTACACCTTC.

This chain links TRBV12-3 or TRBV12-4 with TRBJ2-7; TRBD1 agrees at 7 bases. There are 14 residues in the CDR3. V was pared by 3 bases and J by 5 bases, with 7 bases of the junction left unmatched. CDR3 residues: CASSFGTAHNEQYF. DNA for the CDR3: TGTGCCAGCAGTTTCGGGACAGCACACAACGAGCAGTACTTC.

This CDR3 is CASSLVGREYGYTF. The CDR3 DNA reads TGCGCCAGCAGCTTGGTGGGTCGAGAATATGGCTACACCTTC. This chain joins TRBV5-1 and TRBJ1-2; no reliable D call. Between the trimmed V and J ends, which lost 0 bases and 5 bases, there was a span of 11 bases. The CDR3 length is 14 residues. The germline gives CDR1 SGHRS, CDR2 YFSETQ.

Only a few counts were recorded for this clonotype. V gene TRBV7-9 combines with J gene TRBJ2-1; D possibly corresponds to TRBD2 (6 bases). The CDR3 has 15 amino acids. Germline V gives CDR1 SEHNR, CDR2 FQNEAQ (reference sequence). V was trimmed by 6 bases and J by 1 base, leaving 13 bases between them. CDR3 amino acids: CASSIGGASYNEQFF. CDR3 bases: TGTGCCAGCAGTATAGGCGGGGCTTCCTACAATGAGCAGTTCTTC.

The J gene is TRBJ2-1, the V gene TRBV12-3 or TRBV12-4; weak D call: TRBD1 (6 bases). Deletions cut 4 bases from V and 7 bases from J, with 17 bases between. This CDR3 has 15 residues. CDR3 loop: CASSYFGGLRNEQFF. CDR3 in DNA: TGTGCCAGCAGTTATTTTGGGGGCTTAAGGAATGAGCAGTTCTTC.

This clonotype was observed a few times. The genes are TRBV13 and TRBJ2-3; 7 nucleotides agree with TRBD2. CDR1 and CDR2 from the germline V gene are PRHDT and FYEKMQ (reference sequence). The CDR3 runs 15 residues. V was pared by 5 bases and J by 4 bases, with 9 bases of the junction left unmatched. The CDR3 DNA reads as TGTGCCAGCAGCGGCGGGGAGGGAGTAGCAGATACGCAGTATTTT. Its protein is CASSGGEGVADTQYF.

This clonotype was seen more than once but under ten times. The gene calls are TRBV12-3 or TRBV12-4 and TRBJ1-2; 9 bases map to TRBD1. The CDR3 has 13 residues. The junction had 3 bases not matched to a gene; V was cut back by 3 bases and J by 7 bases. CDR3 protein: CASSLTGGGGYTF. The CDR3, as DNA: TGTGCCAGCAGTTTGACAGGGGGAGGTGGCTACACCTTC.

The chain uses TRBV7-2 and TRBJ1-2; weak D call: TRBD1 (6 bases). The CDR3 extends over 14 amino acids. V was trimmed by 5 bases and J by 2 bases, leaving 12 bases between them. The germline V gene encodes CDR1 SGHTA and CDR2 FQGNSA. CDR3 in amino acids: CASSVDRQNYGYTF. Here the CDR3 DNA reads TGTGCCAGCAGCGTCGACAGGCAAAACTATGGCTACACCTTC.

CDR3 nucleotides: TGTGCCACCAGTGATTTGCGATCAGGGGGCGCCGGCACCGGGGAGCTGTTTTTT. This codes for CATSDLRSGGAGTGELFF. This chain links TRBV24-1 with TRBJ2-2, with 8 bases that match TRBD1. The V gene end was trimmed by 0 bases and the J gene end by 4 bases; junction bases not matched to a gene: 9. The CDR3 runs 18 residues. Per the germline V gene, CDR1 is KGHDR and CDR2 is SFDVKD.